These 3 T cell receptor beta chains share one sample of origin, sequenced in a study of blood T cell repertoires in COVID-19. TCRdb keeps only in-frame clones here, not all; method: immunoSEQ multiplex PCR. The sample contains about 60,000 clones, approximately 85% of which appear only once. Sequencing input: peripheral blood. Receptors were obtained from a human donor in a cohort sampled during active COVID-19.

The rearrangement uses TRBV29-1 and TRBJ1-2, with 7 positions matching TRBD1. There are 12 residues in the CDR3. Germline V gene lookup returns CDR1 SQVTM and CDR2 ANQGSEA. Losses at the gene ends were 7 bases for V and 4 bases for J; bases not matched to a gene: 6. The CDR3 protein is CSADREAYGYTF. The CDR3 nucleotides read TGCAGCGCCGACAGGGAGGCCTATGGCTACACCTTC.

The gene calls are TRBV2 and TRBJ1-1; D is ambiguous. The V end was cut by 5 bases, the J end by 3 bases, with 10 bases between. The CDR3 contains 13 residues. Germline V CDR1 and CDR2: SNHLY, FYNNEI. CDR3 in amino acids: CASSSSRDTEAFF. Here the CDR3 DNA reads TGTGCCAGCAGTAGTTCTCGGGACACTGAAGCTTTCTTT.

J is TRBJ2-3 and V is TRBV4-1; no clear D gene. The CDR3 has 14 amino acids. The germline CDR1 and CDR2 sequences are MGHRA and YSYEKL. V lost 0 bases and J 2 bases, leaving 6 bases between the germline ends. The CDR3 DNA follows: TGCGCCAGCAGCCAAGAAGAGAACACAGATACGCAGTATTTT. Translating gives CASSQEENTDTQYF.